This T cell receptor beta chain is from a study of cytotoxic CD8 clonotypes in ibrutinib-treated CLL. At the level of the study: Once patients had received a median around 12 months of treatment, range 6 to 36, response samples were obtained. Study-wide results and limits: Once treatment began, public clonotypes, which were uncommon, contracted or stayed stable. Clonality measured at baseline exceeded age-matched healthy donors, tracking circulating CD8+ T-cell counts. Clonality showed a rise at ibrutinib response that reversed toward baseline at progression.

The data were produced by immunoSEQ multiplex PCR, yet TCRdb's version contains in-frame clones alone and is incomplete. Of 150,000 to 200,000 clones in the sample, approximately 77% were seen once. A remark on this clone: No antigen is known for it.

The length of the CDR3 is 14 residues. The germline V gene encodes CDR1 SGDLS and CDR2 YYNGEE. The trim removed 0 bases at V and 5 bases at J, leaving 3 bases unmatched. The source of this sequence is a human donor with chronic lymphocytic leukemia. The sample consisted of PBMCs, taken after 12 months of ibrutinib treatment. The chain joins TRBV9 to TRBJ2-5, with 8 bases aligning to TRBD1. CDR3 nucleotide sequence: TGTGCCAGCAGCGTAGCTCCAGGGGGCGAGACCCAGTACTTC. This gives the protein CASSVAPGGETQYF.